One and the same sample provided the 22 T cell receptor beta chains below, sequenced in a study of blood T cell repertoires in COVID-19. Method: immunoSEQ multiplex PCR; TCRdb's copy keeps in-frame clones and lacks some. The sample lists about 490,000 clones; over 75% were seen once. What was sequenced was peripheral blood. The receptors originated from a human donor in a cohort sampled during active COVID-19.

The chain combines TRBV19 with TRBJ1-5; TRBD1 might be the D (5 bases). There are 14 residues in the CDR3. CDR1 LNHDA and CDR2 SQIVND come from the germline V gene (reference sequence). Trimming pared 7 bases from V and 0 bases from J, leaving 10 bases between. CDR3 region: CASKGGTSNQPQHF. CDR3 nucleotides: TGTGCCAGTAAAGGAGGGACTAGCAATCAGCCCCAGCATTTT.

This chain links TRBV5-1 with TRBJ2-2; D unclear. The germline CDR1 and CDR2 sequences are SGHRS and YFSETQ. V was cut by 4 bases and J by 2 bases, with 9 bases left in between. This CDR3 has 14 residues. The CDR3 DNA is TGCGCCAGCAGCCGGAGCCCTAACACCGGGGAGCTGTTTTTT. It encodes CASSRSPNTGELFF.

This clone was seen only once. The J gene is TRBJ2-5, the V gene TRBV7-2, with 7 bases fitting TRBD2. Per the germline V gene, CDR1 is SGHTA and CDR2 is FQGNSA. V shed 4 bases and J 5 bases; nucleotides not matched to a gene: 4. The CDR3 length is 13 residues. DNA for the CDR3: TGTGCCAGCAGCTGGGGGGGTGGTGAGACCCAGTACTTC. This codes for CASSWGGGETQYF.

The count of this clone is one. CDR3 bases: TGTGCCAGCAGCCCGTCGAGCGGGGCCGAGCAGTACTTC. Its translation: CASSPSSGAEQYF. The chain employs TRBV9 and TRBJ2-7, with 7 positions matching TRBD2. V was pared by 4 bases and J by 6 bases, with 7 bases of the junction left unmatched. This CDR3 contains 13 residues. Germline loops: CDR1 SGDLS, CDR2 YYNGEE. Full variable domain (outside the CDR3, taken from reference TRBV9 and TRBJ2-7): DSGVTQTPKHLITATGQRVTLRCSPRSGDLSVYWYQQSLDQGLQFLIQYYNGEERAKGNILERFSAQQFPDLHSELNLSSLELGDSALYFCASSPSSGAEQYFGPGTRLTVT.

This chain links TRBV7-2 with TRBJ2-7; TRBD2 matches at 11 bases. The germline V gene encodes CDR1 SGHTA and CDR2 FQGNSA. The trim removed 3 bases at V and 6 bases at J, leaving 4 bases unmatched. CDR3 length equals 14 residues. CDR3 coding DNA: TGTGCCAGCAGCTTTCGACTAGCGGGGCGCGAGCAGTACTTC. Translation: CASSFRLAGREQYF. Full variable domain (remainder filled in from reference TRBV7-2 and TRBJ2-7): GAGVSQSPSNKVTEKGKDVELRCDPISGHTALYWYRQSLGQGLEFLIYFQGNSAPDKSGLPSDRFSAERTGGSVSTLTIQRTQQEDSAVYLCASSFRLAGREQYFGPGTRLTVT.

This chain joins TRBV7-9 and TRBJ2-5; TRBD2 matches 7 bases. Trimming removed 3 bases from V and 4 bases from J; junction bases left unmatched: 8. The CDR3 runs to 15 residues. CDR1 and CDR2 (germline): SEHNR, FQNEAQ (reference sequence). CDR3 DNA: TGTGCCAGCAGCTTCAGCGGGAAAAGGGGAGAGACCCAGTACTTC. Translating gives CASSFSGKRGETQYF.

This chain links TRBV5-5 with TRBJ2-1, with unresolved D. Trimming took off 0 bases at V and 10 bases at J, with 11 bases between the two ends. Germline V CDR1 and CDR2: SGHKS, YYEKEE (reference sequence). This CDR3 spans 13 amino acids. This chain's CDR3 is CASSLERLGEQFF. CDR3 sequence (DNA): TGTGCCAGCAGCTTGGAGAGGTTAGGAGAGCAGTTCTTC. Combining the CDR3 with reference TRBV5-5 and TRBJ2-1 gives the whole variable domain DAGVTQSPTHLIKTRGQQVTLRCSPISGHKSVSWYQQVLGQGPQFIFQYYEKEERGRGNFPDRFSARQFPNYSSELNVNALLLGDSALYLCASSLERLGEQFFGPGTRLTVL.

CDR3 in DNA: TGCGCCAGCAGCTCCCTCGGGACAGGGGAAGAAAAACTGTTTTTT. Amino acid sequence: CASSSLGTGEEKLFF. The chain uses TRBV5-1 and TRBJ1-4, with 10 bases fitting TRBD1. Germline CDR1 SGHRS, CDR2 YFSETQ. This CDR3 has 15 amino acids. After removal of 3 bases from V and 8 bases from J, the junction contained 7 bases not matched to a gene.

V gene TRBV5-1 combines with J gene TRBJ2-1, with TRBD2 matching over 9 bases. Germline values: CDR1 SGHRS, CDR2 YFSETQ. With 0 bases clipped from V and 7 bases from J, the junction kept 5 bases outside the gene matches. The CDR3 totals 15 residues. The CDR3 region is CASSLVAGEDNEQFF. The DNA for the CDR3 is TGCGCCAGCAGCTTGGTAGCGGGAGAGGATAATGAGCAGTTCTTC.

The V and J genes are TRBV6-2 or TRBV6-3 and TRBJ1-5; weak D call: TRBD1 (5 bases). CDR1 and CDR2 (germline): MNHEY, SVGEGT. With 1 base removed from V and 7 bases from J, the gap between germline ends came to 11 bases. The CDR3 contains 14 residues. Here the CDR3 DNA reads TGTGCCAGCAGTTACTACCAGACAGCCCAGCCCCAGCATTTT. Its translation is CASSYYQTAQPQHF.

The chain combines TRBV28 with TRBJ2-7; D is possibly TRBD1 (7 bases). There are 16 residues in the CDR3. Germline values: CDR1 MDHEN, CDR2 SYDVKM. The germline V and J ends were trimmed by 3 bases and 6 bases, with 21 bases remaining between them. The DNA of the CDR3 is TGTGCCAGCAGTTTGAGAGGGGGCGGAGGGTCCGTCGAGCAGTACTTC. Translating it yields CASSLRGGGGSVEQYF.

This clone has a single count. This chain uses TRBV6-5 with TRBJ1-2, with 10 bases that match TRBD1. Germline lookup yields CDR1 MNHEY and CDR2 SVGAGI. Trimming took 5 bases from V and 7 from J; bases not matched to a gene: 7. The CDR3 length is 14 residues. The CDR3: CASSPLTGGFGYTF. CDR3 in DNA: TGTGCCAGCAGTCCCTTGACAGGGGGCTTTGGCTACACCTTC.

Of note for this clone: At one boundary the junction diverges from the germline segment, which might be a read error. The chain joins TRBV6-1 to TRBJ2-5; D possibly corresponds to TRBD2 (6 bases). In germline, CDR1 is MNHNS, CDR2 SASEGT. CDR3 length: 13 residues. The chain's CDR3 is CASREGRQETQYF. DNA for the CDR3: TGTGCCAGCAGGGAAGGGAGGCAAGAGACCCAGTACTTC.

V is TRBV7-8 and J is TRBJ1-1; D unresolved. The CDR3 totals 14 residues. Germline CDR1 SGHVS, CDR2 FQNEAQ. V gave up 5 bases and J gave up 4 bases, with 14 bases separating them. As DNA, the CDR3 is TGTGCCAGCAGCCCTAGCCCCACTACCACTGAAGCTTTCTTT. Translating gives CASSPSPTTTEAFF.

The chain combines TRBV12-5 with TRBJ2-6, with D possibly matching TRBD1 (5 bases). CDR3 length equals 16 residues. V was cut by 5 bases and J by 4 bases, with 15 bases left in between. Germline V gives CDR1 LGHNT, CDR2 FRNRAP. CDR3: CASGGLLGAGANVLTF. As DNA, the CDR3 is TGTGCTAGTGGTGGGCTTTTAGGGGCCGGGGCCAACGTCCTGACTTTC.

The gene calls are TRBV11-2 and TRBJ1-4; D possibly corresponds to TRBD1 (5 bases). This CDR3 is built from 13 residues. Germline V CDR1 and CDR2: SGHAT, FQNNGV. Trimming removed 5 bases from V and 8 bases from J, with 12 bases in between. The DNA for the CDR3 is TGTGCCAGCAGCCCCCGGCGGGGGGAAAAACTGTTTTTT. Protein sequence: CASSPRRGEKLFF. The full variable domain, rest sourced from reference TRBV11-2 and TRBJ1-4, is EAGVAQSPRYKIIEKRQSVAFWCNPISGHATLYWYQQILGQGPKLLIQFQNNGVVDDSQLPKDRFSAERLKGVDSTLKIQPAKLEDSAVYLCASSPRRGEKLFFGSGTQLSVL.

This rearrangement joins TRBV6-5 to TRBJ1-2, with 10 bases lining up with TRBD1. This CDR3 has 15 residues. V shed 11 bases and J 5 bases; nucleotides not matched to a gene: 14. The germline V gene has CDR1 MNHEY and CDR2 SVGAGI. CDR3 nucleotides: TGTGCCCACAACCCCGGGACAGGGGTCTTTTATGGCTACACCTTC. Translated, it gives CAHNPGTGVFYGYTF.

The CDR3 DNA is TGTGCCAGCAGCGCCCGGGACAGGAATGAAAAACTGTTTTTT. It encodes CASSARDRNEKLFF. V gene TRBV7-9 combines with J gene TRBJ1-4; 8 bases are a match to TRBD1. The germline V gene has CDR1 SEHNR and CDR2 FQNEAQ (reference sequence). CDR3 length equals 14 residues. The trim removed 5 bases at V and 5 bases at J, leaving 4 bases unmatched.

Notes on this clone: A read error may produce the germline difference seen at one junction end. This sequence joins TRBV5-1 and TRBJ2-1; weak D call: TRBD2 (6 bases). Germline CDR1 and CDR2: SGHRS and YFSETQ. This CDR3 comprises 16 residues. The CDR3 nucleotides are TGCGCCAGCAGAAATTTTTGGGACTCCTCCCACAATGAGCAGTTCTTC. It translates to CASRNFWDSSHNEQFF.

The rearrangement links TRBV10-1 to TRBJ2-1; 8 bases match TRBD2. Trimming at V came to 5 bases and at J to 0 bases, leaving 0 bases not matched to a gene. The CDR3 sequence is 14 residues long. Germline V lookup: CDR1 WNHNN, CDR2 SYGVQD (reference sequence). CDR3 coding DNA: TGCGCCAGCAGTACTAGCGGCTCCTACAATGAGCAGTTCTTC. Translated: CASSTSGSYNEQFF.

V and J are TRBV7-2 and TRBJ1-5; no firm D call. The V end was cut by 2 bases, the J end by 3 bases, with 2 bases between. This CDR3 comprises 12 residues. Germline CDR1 is SGHTA and CDR2 is FQGNSA. The CDR3 loop is CASSLYNQPQHF. The CDR3, as DNA: TGTGCCAGCAGCTTATACAATCAGCCCCAGCATTTT.

The CDR3 protein is CATSGSTGPTEAFF. The CDR3 coding sequence is TGTGCCACCAGCGGATCTACAGGGCCCACTGAAGCTTTCTTT. The gene calls are TRBV15 and TRBJ1-1; tentative D call: TRBD1 (6 bases). CDR1 and CDR2 from the germline V gene are LNHNV and YYDKDF (reference sequence). The V and J ends lost 5 bases and 4 bases respectively, with 14 bases between them. The CDR3 totals 14 residues. Drawing the rest from reference TRBV15 and TRBJ1-1, the complete variable domain is DAMVIQNPRYQVTQFGKPVTLSCSQTLNHNVMYWYQQKSSQAPKLLFHYYDKDFNNEADTPDNFQSRRPNTSFCFLDIRSPGLGDTAMYLCATSGSTGPTEAFFGQGTRLTVV.